This T cell receptor beta chain is drawn from a study of OX40 agonist ivuxolimab in advanced cancers. Worth noting for this clone: No antigen is known for it.

Sequencing was performed with immunoSEQ multiplex PCR; in TCRdb, only in-frame clones are kept and a portion is missing. The sample lists tens of thousands of clones; roughly 84% were seen once. The study, taken as a whole, reports: Part of the nonresponder group also had normalized T-cell clonal expansion that was low. Partial responders at 0.1-3.0 mg/kg showed near-lowest clonal expansion.

Sequencing was performed on CD4+ or CD8+ T cells sorted from blood, taken in a trial of the OX40 agonist ivuxolimab. The TCR sequence derives from an adult with an advanced solid tumor such as melanoma, head and neck, liver or kidney cancer.

Written as DNA, the CDR3 is TGTGCCAGCAGCCTCCCGGGACAGGGCTACGAGCAGTACTTC. The encoded protein is CASSLPGQGYEQYF. J is TRBJ2-7 and V is TRBV28; 9 bases line up with TRBD1. The CDR3 has 14 residues. The germline gives CDR1 MDHEN, CDR2 SYDVKM. After removal of 6 bases from V and 3 bases from J, the junction contained 6 bases not matched to a gene.